The sequence of this T cell receptor beta chain was determined in a study of blood T cell repertoires in COVID-19. Germline V CDR1 and CDR2: LGHDT, YNNKEL (reference sequence). With 5 bases removed from V and 4 bases from J, the gap between germline ends came to 12 bases. The CDR3 length is 14 residues. Study processing details: Counts of nucleated cells, estimated from reference gene primer amplification, were obtained. Produced via immunoSEQ multiplex PCR; TCRdb's table is partial and in-frame only. V, J and clone size were drawn from that table, and D and trimming were deduced from the DNA. This sample carries 190,000 or so clones, about 87% of them seen once, and the ten largest clones take about 0.95%.

The clonotype comes from a woman in her late teens or twenties who had recovered from COVID-19. V and J are TRBV3-1 (or the pseudogene TRBV3-2) and TRBJ2-1; D perhaps matches TRBD1 (7 bases). Material for sequencing was peripheral blood. The CDR3 spells CASSGGTEYNEQFF. CDR3 sequence (DNA): TGTGCCAGCAGCGGCGGGACAGAGTACAATGAGCAGTTCTTC.